Here is one T cell receptor beta chain with its context. This CDR3 spans 15 amino acids. Germline V gives CDR1 ENHRY, CDR2 SYGVKD. V was shortened by 2 bases and J by 4 bases, with 12 bases between the two germline ends. The sample belongs to a study of identical twins. TCRdb redid the calling of the 5' RACE reads with MiXCR, one entry per CDR3 protein. The sample holds 500,000 to 550,000 distinct CDR3 sequences; 20% to 25% are singletons and the top ten take approximately 0.5%. Another study also made use of these data, one on yellow fever vaccine responses in identical twins.

This TCR came from a woman aged 18 to 35 in good health. The rearrangement joins TRBV10-3 to TRBJ2-1; D is uncertain. Material: CD4+ T cells sorted from blood. CDR3: CAISEGFVRYNEQFF. The CDR3 DNA sequence: TGTGCCATCAGTGAGGGTTTCGTGAGATACAATGAGCAGTTCTTC.